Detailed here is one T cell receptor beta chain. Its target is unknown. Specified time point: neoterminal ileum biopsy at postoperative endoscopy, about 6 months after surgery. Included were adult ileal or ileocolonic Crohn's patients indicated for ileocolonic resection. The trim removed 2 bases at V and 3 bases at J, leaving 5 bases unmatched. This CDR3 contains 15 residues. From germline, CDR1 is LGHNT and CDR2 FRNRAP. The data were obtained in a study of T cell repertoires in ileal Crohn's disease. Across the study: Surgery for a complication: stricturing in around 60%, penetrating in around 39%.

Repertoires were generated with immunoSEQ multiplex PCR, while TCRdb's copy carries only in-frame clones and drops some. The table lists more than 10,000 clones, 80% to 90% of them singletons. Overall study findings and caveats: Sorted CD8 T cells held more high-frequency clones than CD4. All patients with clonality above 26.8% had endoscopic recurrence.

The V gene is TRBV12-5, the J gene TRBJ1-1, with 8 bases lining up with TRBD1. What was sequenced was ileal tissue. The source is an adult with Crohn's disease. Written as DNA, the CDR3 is TGTGCTAGTGGTTTGTACAGGGGGTTCGACACTGAAGCTTTCTTT. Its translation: CASGLYRGFDTEAFF.